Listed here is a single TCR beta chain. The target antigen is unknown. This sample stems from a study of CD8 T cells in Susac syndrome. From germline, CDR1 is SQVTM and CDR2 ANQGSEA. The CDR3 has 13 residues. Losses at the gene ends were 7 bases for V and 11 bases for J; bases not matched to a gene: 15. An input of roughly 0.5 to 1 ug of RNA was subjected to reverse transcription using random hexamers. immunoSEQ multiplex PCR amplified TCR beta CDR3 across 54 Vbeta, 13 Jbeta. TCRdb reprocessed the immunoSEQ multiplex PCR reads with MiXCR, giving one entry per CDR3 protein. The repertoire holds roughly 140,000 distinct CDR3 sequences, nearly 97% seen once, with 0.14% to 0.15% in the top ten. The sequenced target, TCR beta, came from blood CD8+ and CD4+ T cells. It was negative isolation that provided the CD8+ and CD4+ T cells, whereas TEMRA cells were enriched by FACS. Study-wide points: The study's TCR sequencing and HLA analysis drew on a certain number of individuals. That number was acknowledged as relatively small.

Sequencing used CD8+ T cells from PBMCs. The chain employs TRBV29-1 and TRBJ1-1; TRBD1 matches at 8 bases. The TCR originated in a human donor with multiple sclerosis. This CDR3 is CSARTGRIESAFF. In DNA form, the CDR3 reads TGCAGCGCCCGGACAGGGAGAATCGAATCGGCTTTCTTT.